This T cell receptor (beta chain) was observed in a study of blood T cell repertoires in COVID-19. Study information: Samples taken during acute and convalescent COVID-19 were collected in the United States, Italy and Spain.

The CDR3 sequence is 15 residues long. Produced via immunoSEQ multiplex PCR; TCRdb's table is partial and in-frame only. The sample carries approximately 250,000 clones, 88% recorded once. The sample consisted of PBMCs or T cells enriched from blood (not recorded which). The rearrangement joins TRBV21-1 to TRBJ2-1; the tabulated D call, TRBD1, remains unverified against the DNA. TRBV21-1 is shown as a pseudogene. This TCR came from a middle-aged woman who had been exposed to COVID-19. The CDR3: CASRPGTGGGNEQFF. The DNA for the CDR3 is TGTGCCAGCAGGCCGGGGACAGGGGGCGGGAATGAGCAGTTCTTC.